This T cell receptor beta chain derives from a study of T cell responses to AZD1222 COVID-19 vaccine. With respect to this clone: Its antigen is undetermined.

Study-wide results and caveats: Just five to seven AZD1222 recipients tested seropositive at baseline. Close to half of all spike-specific TCRs reportedly target regions of the variants that are unmutated. Two AZD1222 doses significantly raised spike-specific TCR breadth and depth over controls.

Here immunoSEQ multiplex PCR was the method, and the copy in TCRdb shows in-frame clones only, minus some. The table has over 100,000 clones, around 83% seen once. The CDR3 runs to 12 residues. The ends were cut back, 6 bases at V and 10 bases at J, with 13 bases in the middle. Germline CDR1 MDHEN, CDR2 SYDVKM. The clonotype was recovered from an adult in good health. The chain couples TRBV28 to TRBJ1-5, with D hard to call. This material consisted of peripheral blood, taken on day 0 of AZD1222 vaccination. CDR3 sequence reads: CASREGSLPQHF. CDR3 coding DNA: TGTGCCAGCAGGGAAGGGAGTCTCCCCCAGCATTTT.